The subject of this entry is one T cell receptor beta chain. Its specificity is unknown. These data are taken from a study of beta chain features in type 1 diabetes. Whole-study findings and limits: Patients showed naive, central memory and Treg TCRB repertoires that appeared more similar than those of healthy donors.

The V end was cut by 5 bases, the J end by 2 bases, with 9 bases between. This CDR3 is 13 amino acids long. CDR1 and CDR2 (germline): SGHTA, FQGTGA. Expressed TCRB transcripts were sequenced after all isolated RNA was converted to cDNA. The assay was immunoSEQ multiplex PCR, and TCRdb's table has in-frame clones only and misses some. The sample has some 270,000 clones, 7% to 9% seen once; the top ten hold approximately 0.99%. Each of the CD4+ naive, central memory, regulatory and stem cell-like memory populations was sorted via CD45RO/CCR7/CD25/CD127/CD95/CD27. The specimen was central memory CD4+ T cells from blood. V usage is TRBV7-3 and J usage is TRBJ1-2; D gene unclear. This sequence was found in a woman between 18 and 29 years old in good health. CDR3 in DNA: TGTGCCAGCAGCCAAAATACAAACTATGGCTACACCTTC. Protein: CASSQNTNYGYTF.